This entry lists 18 T cell receptor beta chains sequenced from one sample in a study of cytomegalovirus exposure and HLA in healthy donors. PCR employed 60 Vbeta and 13 Jbeta primers. Repertoires were generated with immunoSEQ multiplex PCR, while TCRdb's copy carries only in-frame clones and drops some. The repertoire table contains over 65,000 clones. The sample comprised PBMCs. These receptors were taken from a woman in her 30s in good health and CMV-seronegative.

V gene TRBV6-5 combines with J gene TRBJ1-2; D ambiguous. This CDR3 spans 13 amino acids. V was cut by 5 bases and J by 3 bases, with 10 bases left in between. Germline assignment: CDR1 MNHEY and CDR2 SVGAGI. CDR3 in DNA: TGTGCCAGCAGTAGAGGTCCGGACTATGGCTACACCTTC. It codes for CASSRGPDYGYTF.

The V gene is TRBV19, the J gene TRBJ1-5; perhaps TRBD1 as D (6 bases). The CDR3 is made up of 14 amino acids. The V end was cut by 5 bases, the J end by 3 bases, with 11 bases between. Germline loops: CDR1 LNHDA, CDR2 SQIVND (reference sequence). CDR3 region: CASSSQGNNQPQHF. As DNA, the CDR3 is TGTGCCAGTAGTTCACAGGGAAACAATCAGCCCCAGCATTTT.

The chain has TRBV2 and TRBJ2-6, with 9 bases aligning to TRBD1. The V segment lost 11 bases and the J segment 7 bases; nucleotides outside the gene matches: 15. The germline CDR1 and CDR2 sequences are SNHLY and FYNNEI. The CDR3 runs 16 residues. CDR3 protein: CAAAPGQGMDANVLTF. Written as DNA, the CDR3 is TGTGCCGCCGCGCCGGGACAGGGAATGGACGCCAACGTCCTGACTTTC.

The chain joins TRBV7-2 to TRBJ2-7; 7 nucleotides line up with TRBD1. V lost 6 bases, J lost 6 bases, and 5 bases stayed unmatched. The CDR3 runs to 12 residues. CDR1 SGHTA and CDR2 FQGNSA come from the germline V gene. CDR3 DNA sequence: TGTGCCAGCAGAGAGGGGGCCTTCGAGCAGTACTTC. Translation: CASREGAFEQYF.

The chain is built from TRBV18 and TRBJ1-1; tentative D call: TRBD1 (5 bases). Trimming removed 2 bases at V and 6 bases at J, with 16 bases between. This CDR3 comprises 15 residues. Looked up from germline, CDR1 is KGHSH and CDR2 is LQKENI. This CDR3 is CASSPGVGGTAEAFF. CDR3 in DNA: TGTGCCAGCTCACCAGGGGTGGGGGGAACTGCTGAAGCTTTCTTT. Variable domain in full (rest from reference TRBV18 and TRBJ1-1): NAGVMQNPRHLVRRRGQEARLRCSPMKGHSHVYWYRQLPEEGLKFMVYLQKENIIDESGMPKERFSAEFPKEGPSILRIQQVVRGDSAAYFCASSPGVGGTAEAFFGQGTRLTVV.

The chain couples TRBV6-5 to TRBJ1-2; maybe TRBD1 (6 bases). CDR3 length: 13 residues. V lost 5 bases and J lost 4, with 11 bases in between. In germline, CDR1 is MNHEY, CDR2 SVGAGI. The chain's CDR3 is CASSAQGFYGYTF. The CDR3 DNA reads TGTGCCAGCAGTGCGCAGGGGTTCTATGGCTACACCTTC.

This chain links TRBV7-9 with TRBJ2-3; D might be TRBD1 (6 bases). V was trimmed by 4 bases and J by 4 bases, leaving 18 bases between them. This CDR3 spans 16 amino acids. Germline V gene sequence: CDR1 SEHNR, CDR2 FQNEAQ (reference sequence). This chain's CDR3 is CASSSPRGVYSDTQYF. DNA for the CDR3: TGTGCCAGCAGCTCCCCCAGGGGAGTTTATTCAGATACGCAGTATTTT.

For this clone: A junction end diverges from the germline sequence, so it may reflect a read error. The V and J genes are TRBV27 and TRBJ1-1, with D possibly being TRBD1 (5 bases). This CDR3 has 14 residues. The germline V gene has CDR1 MNHEY and CDR2 SMNVEV (reference sequence). DNA of the CDR3: TGTGCCAGCTCCCAGGGTGCAGGGAACACTGAAGATTTCTTT. It is translated as CASSQGAGNTEDFF.

V usage is TRBV29-1 and J usage is TRBJ2-1; D gene unclear. The germline CDR1 and CDR2 sequences are SQVTM and ANQGSEA. This CDR3 has 13 residues. The ends were cut back, 1 base at V and 5 bases at J, with 9 bases in the middle. The CDR3 region is CSVEGQNDNEQFF. The CDR3 DNA reads as TGCAGCGTTGAAGGGCAGAACGACAATGAGCAGTTCTTC.

V is TRBV5-4 and J is TRBJ1-2, with D tentatively TRBD1 (6 bases). Germline lookup yields CDR1 SGHNT and CDR2 YYREEE (reference sequence). Trimming pared 7 bases from V and 0 bases from J, leaving 19 bases between. The CDR3 covers 16 residues. This chain's CDR3 is CASRRSQGQTNYGYTF. CDR3 nucleotides: TGTGCCAGCCGACGGAGCCAGGGACAAACTAACTATGGCTACACCTTC.

The rearrangement uses TRBV5-6 and TRBJ2-5, with D possibly being TRBD2 (7 bases). V gave up 2 bases and J gave up 4 bases, with 15 bases separating them. CDR1 is SGHDT, CDR2 YYEEEE, per germline. The CDR3 sequence is 15 residues long. CDR3 protein: CASSLIGGGLETQYF. The CDR3 coding sequence is TGTGCCAGCAGCTTAATTGGCGGGGGCCTAGAGACCCAGTACTTC.

The chain combines TRBV5-1 with TRBJ2-3; the D gene is possibly TRBD2 (6 bases). CDR1 is SGHRS, CDR2 YFSETQ, per germline. This CDR3 has 15 amino acids. V was pared by 0 bases and J by 6 bases, with 14 bases between. The CDR3 nucleotides read TGCGCCAGCAGCTTGGACGGGAGCAACCCGGATACGCAGTATTTT. Translating gives CASSLDGSNPDTQYF.

The chain recombines TRBV7-9 with TRBJ1-5; TRBD1 matches 11 bases. The V gene end was trimmed by 5 bases and the J gene end by 5 bases; junction bases not matched to a gene: 2. CDR1 is SEHNR, CDR2 FQNEAQ, per germline (reference sequence). The CDR3 is made up of 14 amino acids. The CDR3 sequence: CASSPGQGDQPQHF. The CDR3 bases are TGTGCCAGCAGCCCGGGACAGGGGGATCAGCCCCAGCATTTT.

The gene calls are TRBV7-2 and TRBJ2-7; TRBD1 matches at 8 bases. The CDR3 runs to 15 residues. The V gene end was trimmed by 3 bases and the J gene end by 4 bases; junction bases not matched to a gene: 8. Germline CDR1 is SGHTA and CDR2 is FQGNSA. CDR3 in amino acids: CASSFGQGVGYEQYF. In nucleotides, the CDR3 is TGTGCCAGCAGCTTCGGACAGGGTGTCGGTTACGAGCAGTACTTC.

The chain is built from TRBV6-1 and TRBJ2-6; D unclear. The V gene lost 5 bases and the J gene lost 2 bases, with 10 bases spanning the gap. Germline-derived CDR1 and CDR2 are MNHNS and SASEGT. The CDR3 sequence is 15 residues long. CDR3 loop: CASSPTDAGANVLTF. CDR3 DNA sequence: TGTGCCAGCAGTCCTACAGACGCTGGGGCCAACGTCCTGACTTTC.

This CDR3 reads CASRPGAGNTGELFF. The CDR3 DNA reads TGCGCCAGCAGACCGGGCGCGGGGAACACCGGGGAGCTGTTTTTT. The rearrangement links TRBV5-1 to TRBJ2-2; D possibly corresponds to TRBD2 (5 bases). CDR1 and CDR2 from the germline V gene are SGHRS and YFSETQ. The CDR3 length is 15 residues. V lost 5 bases, J lost 1 base, and 12 bases lay in between.

V gene TRBV2 combines with J gene TRBJ1-1; D possibly corresponds to TRBD1 (6 bases). The CDR3 runs to 15 residues. CDR1 is SNHLY and CDR2 is FYNNEI in the germline V gene. V lost 3 bases and J 5 bases, leaving 16 bases between the germline ends. This chain's CDR3 is CASSDFNRGGTEAFF. Here the CDR3 DNA reads TGTGCCAGCAGTGATTTCAACAGAGGGGGAACTGAAGCTTTCTTT.

V and J are TRBV4-2 and TRBJ1-5; the match to TRBD1 covers 7 bases. CDR1 is LGHNA, CDR2 YNFKEQ, per germline. The J segment lost 4 bases and the V segment lost 4 bases, leaving 7 bases of the junction unmatched. The CDR3 is 15 amino acids. The CDR3 sequence: CASSPWDSPNQPQHF. The DNA of the CDR3 is TGTGCCAGCAGCCCCTGGGACAGCCCTAATCAGCCCCAGCATTTT.